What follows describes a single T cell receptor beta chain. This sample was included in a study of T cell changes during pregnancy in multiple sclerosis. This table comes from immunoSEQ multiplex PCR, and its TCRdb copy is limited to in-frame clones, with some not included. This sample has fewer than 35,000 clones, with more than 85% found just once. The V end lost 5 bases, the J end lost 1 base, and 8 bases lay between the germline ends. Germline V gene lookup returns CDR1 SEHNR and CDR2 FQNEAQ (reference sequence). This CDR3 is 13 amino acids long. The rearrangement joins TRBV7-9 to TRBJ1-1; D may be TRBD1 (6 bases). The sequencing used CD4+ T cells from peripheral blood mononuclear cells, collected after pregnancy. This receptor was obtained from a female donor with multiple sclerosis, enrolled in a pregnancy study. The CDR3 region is CASSPQGNTEAFF. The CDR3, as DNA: TGTGCCAGCAGCCCACAGGGGAACACTGAAGCTTTCTTT.